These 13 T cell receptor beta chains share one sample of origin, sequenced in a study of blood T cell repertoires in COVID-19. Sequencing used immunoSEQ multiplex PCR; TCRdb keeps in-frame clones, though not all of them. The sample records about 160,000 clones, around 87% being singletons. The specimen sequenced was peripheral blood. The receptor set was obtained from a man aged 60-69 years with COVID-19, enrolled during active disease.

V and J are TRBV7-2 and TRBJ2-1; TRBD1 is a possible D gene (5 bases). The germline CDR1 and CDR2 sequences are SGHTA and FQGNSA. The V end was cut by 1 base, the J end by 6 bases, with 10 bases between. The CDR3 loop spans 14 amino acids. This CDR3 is CASSLDRTRNEQFF. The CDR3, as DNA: TGTGCCAGCAGCTTAGACAGGACCCGCAATGAGCAGTTCTTC.

The CDR3 bases are TGCGCCAGCAGCTTTCAGGGGACGAACACTGAAGCTTTCTTT. Translation gives CASSFQGTNTEAFF. This chain connects TRBV5-1 to TRBJ1-1, with D maybe TRBD1 (6 bases). V dropped 2 bases and J dropped 1 base, with 9 bases sitting between them. The CDR3 has 14 residues. CDR1 is SGHRS, CDR2 YFSETQ, per germline.

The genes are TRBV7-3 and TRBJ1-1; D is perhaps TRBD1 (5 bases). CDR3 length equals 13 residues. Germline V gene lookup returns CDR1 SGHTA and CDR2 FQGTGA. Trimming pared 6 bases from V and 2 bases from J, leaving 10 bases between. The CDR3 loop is CASRWTSNTEAFF. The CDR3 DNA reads TGTGCCAGCAGATGGACAAGCAACACTGAAGCTTTCTTT.

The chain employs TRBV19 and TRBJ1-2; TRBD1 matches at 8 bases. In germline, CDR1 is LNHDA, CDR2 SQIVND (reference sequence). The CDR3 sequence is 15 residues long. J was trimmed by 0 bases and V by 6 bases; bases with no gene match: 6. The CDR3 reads CASSPDRDSNYGYTF. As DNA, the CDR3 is TGTGCCAGTAGCCCGGACAGGGACTCTAACTATGGCTACACCTTC. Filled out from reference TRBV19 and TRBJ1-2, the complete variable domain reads DGGITQSPKYLFRKEGQNVTLSCEQNLNHDAMYWYRQDPGQGLRLIYYSQIVNDFQKGDIAEGYSVSREKKESFPLTVTSAQKNPTAFYLCASSPDRDSNYGYTFGSGTRLTVV.

The CDR3 DNA reads TGTGCCAGTGGTCCCGGCGGGGGGGCGAAAGATACGCAGTATTTT. As protein: CASGPGGGAKDTQYF. The chain recombines TRBV19 with TRBJ2-3; 9 bases are a match to TRBD2. After removal of 8 bases from V and 5 bases from J, the junction contained 11 bases not matched to a gene. The CDR3 contains 15 residues. Germline-derived CDR1 and CDR2 are LNHDA and SQIVND (reference sequence).

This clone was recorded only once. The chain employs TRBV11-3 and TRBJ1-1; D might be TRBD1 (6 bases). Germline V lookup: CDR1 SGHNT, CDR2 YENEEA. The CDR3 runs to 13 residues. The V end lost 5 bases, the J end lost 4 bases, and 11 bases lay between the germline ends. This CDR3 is CASSRTVVTEAFF. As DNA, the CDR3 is TGTGCCAGCAGCCGGACAGTGGTCACTGAAGCTTTCTTT.

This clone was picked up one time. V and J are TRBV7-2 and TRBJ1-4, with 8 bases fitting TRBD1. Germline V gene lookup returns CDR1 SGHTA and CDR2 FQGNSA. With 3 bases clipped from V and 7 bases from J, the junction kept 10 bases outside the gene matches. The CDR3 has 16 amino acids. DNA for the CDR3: TGTGCCAGCAGCTTGGGACAGGCTATAGGAGGTGAAAAACTGTTTTTT. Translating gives CASSLGQAIGGEKLFF.

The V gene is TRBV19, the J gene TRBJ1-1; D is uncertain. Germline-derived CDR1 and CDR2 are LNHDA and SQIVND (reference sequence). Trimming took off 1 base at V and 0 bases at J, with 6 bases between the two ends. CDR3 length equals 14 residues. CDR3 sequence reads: CASSIGGMNTEAFF. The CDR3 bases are TGTGCCAGTAGTATAGGAGGGATGAACACTGAAGCTTTCTTT.

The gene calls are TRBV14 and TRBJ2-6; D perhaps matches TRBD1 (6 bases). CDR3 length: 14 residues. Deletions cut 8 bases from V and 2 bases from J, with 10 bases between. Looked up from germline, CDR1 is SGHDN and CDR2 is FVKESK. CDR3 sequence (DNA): TGTGCCAGCGCCCAGGGGACTGGGGCCAACGTCCTGACTTTC. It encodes CASAQGTGANVLTF.

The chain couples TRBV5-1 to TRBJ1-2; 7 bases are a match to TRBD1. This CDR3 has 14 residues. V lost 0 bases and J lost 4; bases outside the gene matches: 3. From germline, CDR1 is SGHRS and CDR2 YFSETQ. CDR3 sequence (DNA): TGCGCCAGCAGCTTGGCTACAGGGGTCTATGGCTACACCTTC. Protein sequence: CASSLATGVYGYTF.

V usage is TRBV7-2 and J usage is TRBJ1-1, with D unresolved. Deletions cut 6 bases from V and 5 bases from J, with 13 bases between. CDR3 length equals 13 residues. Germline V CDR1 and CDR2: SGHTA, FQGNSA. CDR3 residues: CASRLTGGTEAFF. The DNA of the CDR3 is TGTGCCAGCAGATTGACGGGAGGGACTGAAGCTTTCTTT. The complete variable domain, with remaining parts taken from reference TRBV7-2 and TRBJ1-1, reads GAGVSQSPSNKVTEKGKDVELRCDPISGHTALYWYRQSLGQGLEFLIYFQGNSAPDKSGLPSDRFSAERTGGSVSTLTIQRTQQEDSAVYLCASRLTGGTEAFFGQGTRLTVV.

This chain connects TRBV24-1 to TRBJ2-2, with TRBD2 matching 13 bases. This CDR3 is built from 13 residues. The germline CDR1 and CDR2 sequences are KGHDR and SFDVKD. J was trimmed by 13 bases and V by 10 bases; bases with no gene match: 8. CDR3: CATGLAGSGLLFF. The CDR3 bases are TGTGCCACGGGACTAGCGGGATCGGGTTTGCTGTTTTTT.

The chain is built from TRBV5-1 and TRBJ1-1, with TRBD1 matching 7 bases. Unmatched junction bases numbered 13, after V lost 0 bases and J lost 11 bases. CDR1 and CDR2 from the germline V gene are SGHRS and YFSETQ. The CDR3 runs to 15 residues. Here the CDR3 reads CASSLEPDRLAGAFF. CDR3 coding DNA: TGCGCCAGCAGCTTGGAGCCGGACAGGCTGGCGGGGGCTTTCTTT. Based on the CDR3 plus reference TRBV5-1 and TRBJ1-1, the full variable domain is KAGVTQTPRYLIKTRGQQVTLSCSPISGHRSVSWYQQTPGQGLQFLFEYFSETQRNKGNFPGRFSGRQFSNSRSEMNVSTLELGDSALYLCASSLEPDRLAGAFFGQGTRLTVV.